This entry describes one T cell receptor beta chain. Antigen unknown. The repertoire was sequenced with immunoSEQ multiplex PCR; TCRdb's copy has only in-frame clones and lacks some. The repertoire includes 190,000 or so clones, roughly 70% of them detected once, and 8% to 13% sits in the top ten. Trimming stripped 3 bases from V and 4 bases from J, with 14 bases between. The germline V gene encodes CDR1 SGHRS and CDR2 YFSETQ. This CDR3 region has 15 residues. Partitioning of CD4+ cells yielded a CD45RA+ naive subset and a CD45RA-negative memory subset. The data originate from a study of shared clonotypes between healthy human individuals. Study-level findings and limits: Blood was the only sampled material, and tissue repertoires likely differ.

This chain uses TRBV5-1 with TRBJ2-1, with D perhaps matching TRBD2 (5 bases). The TCR was taken from a man aged 25 to 40 in good health. The sample comprised memory CD4+ T cells sorted from blood. Subset defined: CD45RA-negative fraction. This chain's CDR3 is CASSSVEDGYNEQFF. In nucleotides, the CDR3 is TGCGCCAGCAGCTCGGTGGAGGACGGGTACAATGAGCAGTTCTTC. Variable domain in full (rest from reference TRBV5-1 and TRBJ2-1): KAGVTQTPRYLIKTRGQQVTLSCSPISGHRSVSWYQQTPGQGLQFLFEYFSETQRNKGNFPGRFSGRQFSNSRSEMNVSTLELGDSALYLCASSSVEDGYNEQFFGPGTRLTVL.